This TCR beta chain stems from a study of tumor-infiltrating lymphocytes in glioblastoma multiforme. Three nested ARM-PCR rounds with V-beta and C-beta primers built TCRB libraries. TCRB-specific cDNA synthesis used 0.4 to 0.65 ug of total RNA. Unique molecular identifiers were not described for the libraries. TCRdb ran MiXCR on the multiplex PCR reads and lists one entry per CDR3 protein. The sample consists of 10,000 to 15,000 distinct CDR3 sequences, 60% to 65% of them appearing once. Points from the study as a whole: RNA-based TCR sequencing may distort clone frequencies, since cells carry unequal TCR transcript numbers. Just one glioblastoma patient contributed to the TCR-mutation comparison.

There are 17 residues in the CDR3. Per the germline V gene, CDR1 is MNHEY and CDR2 is SVGAGI. V dropped 6 bases and J dropped 6; count of bases not matched to a gene: 12. Regarding this clonotype: Its specificity is not known.

The J gene is TRBJ2-2, the V gene TRBV6-5; 11 bases line up with TRBD2. The TCR was taken from a male donor with glioblastoma. The sequencing input was brain tumor tissue. This chain's CDR3 is CASRNPGLAEGAGELFF. The CDR3 nucleotides read TGTGCCAGCAGAAACCCGGGACTAGCGGAAGGGGCCGGGGAGCTGTTTTTT.